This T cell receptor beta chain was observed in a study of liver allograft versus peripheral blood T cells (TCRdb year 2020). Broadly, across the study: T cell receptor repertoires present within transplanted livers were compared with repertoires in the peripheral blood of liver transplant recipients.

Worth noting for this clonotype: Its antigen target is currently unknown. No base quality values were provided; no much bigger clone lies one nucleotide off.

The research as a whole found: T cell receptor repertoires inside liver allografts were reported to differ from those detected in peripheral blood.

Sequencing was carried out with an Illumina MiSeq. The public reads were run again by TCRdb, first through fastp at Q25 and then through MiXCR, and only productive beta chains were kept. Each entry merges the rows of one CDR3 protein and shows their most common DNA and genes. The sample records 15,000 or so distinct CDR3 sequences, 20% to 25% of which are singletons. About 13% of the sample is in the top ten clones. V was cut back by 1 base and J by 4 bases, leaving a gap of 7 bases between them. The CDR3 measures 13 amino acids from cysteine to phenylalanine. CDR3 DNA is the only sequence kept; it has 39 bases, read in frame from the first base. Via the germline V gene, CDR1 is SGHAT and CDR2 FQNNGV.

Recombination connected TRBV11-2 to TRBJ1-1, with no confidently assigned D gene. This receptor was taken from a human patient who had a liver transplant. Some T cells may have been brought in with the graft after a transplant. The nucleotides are TGTGCCAGCAGCTTAGCCCGGTCCACTGAAGCTTTCTTT. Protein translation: CASSLARSTEAFF.